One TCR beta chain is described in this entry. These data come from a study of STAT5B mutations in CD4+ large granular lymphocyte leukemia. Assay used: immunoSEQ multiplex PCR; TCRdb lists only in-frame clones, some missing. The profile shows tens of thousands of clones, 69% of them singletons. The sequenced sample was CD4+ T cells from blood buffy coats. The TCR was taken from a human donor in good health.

CDR3: CASERGKDTQYF. CDR3 coding DNA: TGTGCCAGCGAACGAGGGAAAGATACGCAGTATTTT. The chain has TRBV5-6 and TRBJ2-3, with D possibly TRBD2 on 5 matching bases. Germline values: CDR1 SGHDT, CDR2 YYEEEE. Trimming cost V 7 bases and J 5 bases, with 11 bases left between them. The CDR3 is made up of 12 amino acids.